This T cell receptor beta chain is from a study of T-cell memory formation after mild COVID-19. Study at large: Clusters were largely donor specific.

This clonotype occurred a few times. From germline, CDR1 is SGHRS and CDR2 YFSETQ. CDR3 length: 16 amino acids. The J segment lost 5 bases and the V segment lost 4 bases, leaving 8 bases of the junction unmatched. From the 5' RACE reads, TCRdb called clonotypes with MiXCR, one entry per CDR3 protein. The table lists around 450,000 distinct CDR3 sequences, approximately 20% of them singletons. This receptor was taken from an adult woman who had mild COVID-19 (a few samples of this study predate the infection). Cell type and time point are not known. The chain joins TRBV5-1 to TRBJ2-5; TRBD2 matches at 13 bases. Material: PBMCs or a T cell subset sorted from them (not recorded which). The CDR3 region has the DNA TGCGCCAGCAGCACGGGACTAGCGGGATTGGGGGAGACCCAGTACTTC. Translating it yields CASSTGLAGLGETQYF.